This T cell receptor (beta chain) emerged from a study of regulatory T cells in long-lasting Graves disease. This clonotype was seen repeatedly, ten times or more. The antigen is undetermined. Specified time point: newly diagnosed GD, antithyroid drugs for less than 3 months. Isolated PBMC RNA provided the starting material for the TCR library. Assembly of TCR beta libraries relied on iRepertoire HTBI primers together with Arm-PCR of CDR3 regions. In TCRdb, the multiplex PCR reads were re-called with MiXCR into one record per CDR3 protein. The repertoire has 350,000 to 550,000 distinct CDR3 sequences, about 17% of them found once; the top ten carry about 23%. Per the germline V gene, CDR1 is SGHNT and CDR2 is YYREEE (reference sequence). Trimming took 4 bases from V and 0 from J, leaving 12 bases between them. The CDR3 is 15 residues long. Notes on the study in general: Those with persistent disease had in common more public clonotypes (about 3,000) than new patients (966).

The same data also went into a second study, on T cells in Graves' hyperthyroidism and ophthalmopathy. From that paper: First-round RT-PCR targeting the TCR CDR3 was performed with the HTBI primer set. Clonotypes that were expanded in thyroid above 0.001 mostly appeared in blood too. Ophthalmopathy and stable hyperthyroidism were told apart by a 13 V-J model.

This TCR was recovered from a woman in her late teens or twenties with Graves disease. The specimen comprised peripheral blood mononuclear cells (PBMCs), sampled at new diagnosis, from a patient treated with antithyroid drugs. The chain combines TRBV5-4 with TRBJ2-3; D is perhaps TRBD1 (6 bases). The CDR3, as DNA: TGTGCCAGCAGCCCGGACAGTACTAGCACAGATACGCAGTATTTT. Protein product: CASSPDSTSTDTQYF. The full variable domain, completed using reference TRBV5-4 and TRBJ2-3, is ETGVTQSPTHLIKTRGQQVTLRCSSQSGHNTVSWYQQALGQGPQFIFQYYREEENGRGNFPPRFSGLQFPNYSSELNVNALELDDSALYLCASSPDSTSTDTQYFGPGTRLTVL.